This is a list of T cell receptor beta chains from one sample in a study of chemoradiotherapy in HPV16-positive cancers. The assay was immunoSEQ multiplex PCR, and TCRdb's table has in-frame clones only and misses some. Counted here are about 36,000 clones, over 80% occurring once; the ten biggest clones make up more than 3%. Sequencing used blood, obtained from a patient who underwent chemoradiotherapy. All receptors derive from a human donor with HPV-associated anogenital cancer. Both conserved end residues are part of each CDR3. D genes are given only for firm matches. For some rows the clone size is stated as once, few or many, or as a class when expanded; others skip it.

cdr3_nt,cdr3_aa,v_call,clone_size,d_call,j_call
TGTGCCAGCAGCTTACAACGAGGATGGGACACCTTC,CASSLQRGWDTF,TRBV5-6,once,.,TRBJ1-2
TGTGCCAGCAGCTTAGATTTCGGGATCTGGACCTACGAGCAGTACTTC,CASSLDFGIWTYEQYF,TRBV11-2,.,.,TRBJ2-7
TGTGCCAGTAGTATAAGGTTGAATGGGGCCAACGTCCTGACTTTC,CASSIRLNGANVLTF,TRBV19,.,.,TRBJ2-6
TGCGCCAGCAGCTTGGGACTAGACATCAATACGCAGTATTTT,CASSLGLDINTQYF,TRBV4-1,.,TRBD2,TRBJ2-3
TGTGCCAGCAGTTACTCGTGGAGGGATCAGCCCCAGCATTTT,CASSYSWRDQPQHF,TRBV6-5,.,.,TRBJ1-5
TGTGCCAGCAGCGGCGATCCGAACACTGAAGCTTTCTTT,CASSGDPNTEAFF,TRBV7-3,.,.,TRBJ1-1
TGTGCCAGCAGCTTAGAGCGAGGGGTATATGGCTACACCTTC,CASSLERGVYGYTF,TRBV7-9,once,.,TRBJ1-2
TGCGCCAGCAGCTTGGGACAAAGAAATTCACCCCTCCACTTT,CASSLGQRNSPLHF,TRBV5-1,.,.,TRBJ1-6
TGTGCCAGCAGCTTAGCAGAGTTAATGAACACTGAAGCTTTCTTT,CASSLAELMNTEAFF,TRBV11-2,.,.,TRBJ1-1
TGTGCCAGCAGTGATACGGGGGATACAGATACGCAGTATTTT,CASSDTGDTDTQYF,TRBV6-4,.,.,TRBJ2-3
TGTGCCAGCAGCCTTGCGGGTGGAGGGCTACTAGACTATGGCTACACCTTC,CASSLAGGGLLDYGYTF,TRBV9,.,.,TRBJ1-2
TGTGCCAGCAGCTCCAAGGACAGGGTGGCCGGGGAGCTGTTTTTT,CASSSKDRVAGELFF,TRBV7-2,.,TRBD1,TRBJ2-2
TGCGCCAGCAGTGAGTTTGGGGACTCAGCTTTCTTT,CASSEFGDSAFF,TRBV10-1,.,.,TRBJ1-1
TGTGCCAGCAGCTCCGGACTAGCGGGGGACTTAAACATTCAGTACTTC,CASSSGLAGDLNIQYF,TRBV5-6,.,TRBD2,TRBJ2-4
TGTGCCAGCAGCTTACGGGGGGGACCCTATGGCTACACCTTC,CASSLRGGPYGYTF,TRBV11-2,.,.,TRBJ1-2